Sequencing of this T cell receptor (beta chain) was carried out in a study of cytomegalovirus exposure and HLA in healthy donors. The PCR was carried out with 60 Vbeta primers and 13 Jbeta primers. TCRdb keeps only in-frame clones here, not all; method: immunoSEQ multiplex PCR. Found here are 150,000 to 200,000 clones, about four fifths of them singletons; the top ten hold about 1.4%. V shed 4 bases and J 10 bases; nucleotides not matched to a gene: 14. This CDR3 contains 16 residues. Germline assignment: CDR1 SGHTA and CDR2 FQGNSA. The chain combines TRBV7-2 with TRBJ1-4; 8 bases are shared with TRBD1. The sequence was obtained from a girl under 18 in good health and CMV-seropositive. Sequenced sample: PBMCs. CDR3 nucleotides: TGTGCCAGCAGCTCTGCGGGTCGACAGGGGAACGGAAAACTGTTTTTT. Translating gives CASSSAGRQGNGKLFF.